This T cell receptor beta chain originates from a study of T cell responses to AZD1222 COVID-19 vaccine (dated by TCRdb to the early 2020s). A note on the overall study: AZD1222 recipients with second doses at about 4 weeks or about 12 weeks were pooled, because spike-specific TCR depth and breadth did not differ between schedules. TCR sequencing was performed for 230 to 250 trial participants, of whom about 210 were given two doses of AZD1222 and around 25 were given two doses of MenACWY control vaccine. Trial participants were enrolled by age into subgroups of 18-55, 56-69 and 70-plus years, and roughly 160, 29 and 62 TCR-sequenced participants, respectively, were included in these subgroups.

Note on this clone: The antigen it binds to is not known. Base quality data are lacking; no much larger clone is found one base away.

The label giving this sample's time point can be read as: baseline before first vaccination. Vaccinee samples were obtained from the UK trials COV001 and COV002, which included a single-blind randomized controlled phase 2/3 trial of AZD1222 (ChAdOx1 nCoV-19) in healthy adults. For TCRbeta chain sequencing, PBMC samples from trial participants were taken at day 0 and at day 28 after the second dose. Results and caveats for the whole study, not just this receptor: Conclusions about previously exposed vaccinees are limited, since just 5 or 6 AZD1222 recipients were seropositive for SARS-CoV-2 at baseline. Because no day 14 peak-response samples were available, the repertoires could be characterized only after the peak T cell response. After two AZD1222 doses, both the breadth and the depth of spike-specific TCRs were significantly higher than at day 0 and than in MenACWY recipients. Reportedly, close to half of the unique spike-specific TCRs recognized epitopes lying outside the regions that are mutated in the B.1.351 and B.1.1.7 variants. Most participants were white British and females outnumbered males, and the authors suggested that clonal diversity may have been underestimated. The whole spike protein was spanned by vaccine-associated CD4 TCRs, and dominant responses were seen in regions 160-218 and 743-854. In the small 56-69-year group, the increase in depth fell short of significance, most likely because of low power.

CDR1 SGHDT and CDR2 YYEEEE were looked up in the germline V gene. V is clipped by 0 bases and J by 0 bases, and the sequence between their germline boundaries is 9 bases long. Its CDR3 holds 16 amino acids, cysteine through phenylalanine. Only the CDR3 DNA stays, 48 bases, in frame from base 1. The CDR3 regions of human TCRbeta chains were subjected to immunosequencing. The published analysis was carried out like this. TCRs in the repertoires were compared against a reference library of SARS-CoV-2-specific TCRs that had been generated with the MIRA antigen-specificity platform. Breadth meant the fraction of unique TCRs that were SARS-CoV-2-associated, whereas depth meant the fraction of total T cells that were SARS-CoV-2-associated. Using the MIRA data, every spike-specific TCR was mapped to the spike region that the TCR reacted to and assigned to either a CD4 or a CD8 class. Log10-transformed breadth and depth values were compared by one-way ANOVA with Sidak's multiple comparisons tests. TCRdb took over this immuneACCESS table, retaining in-frame rearrangements with V and J assigned. Such tables are incomplete; in checked studies, under half of the missing clones stem from an unresolved V gene, and the remainder is unexplained. The DNA was the basis for D and trimming; V, J and clone size are from that table. In this sample the table shows around 87,000 clones, about nine tenths of which occur a single time. The ten largest make up roughly 10% of the sample.

This sequence uses TRBV5-6 and TRBJ1-4; TRBD1 might be the D gene, on 5 matching bases. The sample consisted of peripheral blood, taken on day 0 of AZD1222 vaccination. The clonotype comes from an adult in good health. The DNA sequence reads TGTGCCAGCAGCTTGGGACAGCTTGCAACTAATGAAAAACTGTTTTTT. This gives the protein CASSLGQLATNEKLFF.